The entry below gives a single T cell receptor (beta chain) sequence along with its context. The antigen is unknown. A single base separates this from a much larger clone, so it may be a read error. This entry is derived from a study of CD8 T cells in ankylosing spondylitis. Findings and limits, study-wide: The study looked at matched synovial fluid samples from ankylosing spondylitis patients. Disease-linked clones were reported to be significantly enriched there.

The TCR beta libraries were generated through quantitative 5'-RACE incorporating molecular barcodes. TCRdb re-analysed the 5' RACE reads in MiXCR, keeping a single row per CDR3 protein. Of around 300,000 distinct CDR3 sequences listed, more than 9% were seen once; the top ten hold roughly 9.1%. The sample comprised blood, either unsorted or a sorted T cell fraction (not recorded which). The origin of this receptor is a female donor with ankylosing spondylitis or in good health (not recorded which).

The CDR3 protein is CASYGTGSYEQYF. The DNA for the CDR3 is TGTGCCAGCTACGGGACAGGGTCCTACGAGCAGTACTTC. The chain has TRBV28 and TRBJ2-7; TRBD1 aligns across 9 bases. In germline, CDR1 is MDHEN, CDR2 SYDVKM. The J segment lost 1 base and the V segment lost 8 bases, leaving 3 bases of the junction unmatched. The CDR3 runs 13 residues.